The 12 T cell receptor beta chains below come from one sample, sequenced in a study of cytomegalovirus exposure and HLA in healthy donors (dated by TCRdb to between 2016 and 2019). The library was made by the immunoSEQ multiplex PCR assay. A mixture of 60 forward primers for TCR Vbeta segments and 13 reverse primers for TCR Jbeta segments was used in the multiplex PCR. The clones in this table, taken by TCRdb from immuneACCESS, are in-frame only. Not every clone is retained; where verified, under half of the shortfall comes from an unresolved V gene, and the cause of the rest is unknown. This sample holds 150,000 or so clones; 65% to 80% were observed only once. The ten largest account for approximately 4.5% of the sample. The sequencing input was PBMCs. The receptors derive from a male donor in good health and CMV-seropositive.

This clone was counted only a few times. Other DNA sequences from this sample encode an identical CDR3 as well. The chain combines TRBV5-1 with TRBJ2-5; maybe TRBD1 (5 bases). CDR3 length: 14 amino acids. Germline lookup yields CDR1 SGHRS and CDR2 YFSETQ. Trimming took 0 bases from V and 2 from J, leaving 8 bases between them. The CDR3 loop reads CASSLAAGQETQYF. The CDR3 DNA is TGCGCCAGCAGCTTGGCGGCAGGGCAAGAGACCCAGTACTTC.

V gene TRBV6-1 combines with J gene TRBJ1-2, with 9 bases matching TRBD1. The germline CDR1 and CDR2 sequences are MNHNS and SASEGT. The CDR3 runs to 14 residues. V lost 6 bases and J lost 1; bases outside the gene matches: 3. The CDR3: CASSGQGLNYGYTF. The CDR3, as DNA: TGTGCCAGCAGCGGACAGGGGCTTAACTATGGCTACACCTTC.

The chain combines TRBV7-8 with TRBJ2-1, with 14 bases identical to TRBD2. From germline, CDR1 is SGHVS and CDR2 FQNEAQ. The ends lost 5 bases at V and 4 bases at J; junction bases unmatched: 4. The CDR3 runs 16 residues. CDR3 sequence (DNA): TGTGCCAGCAGCCCGAGACTAGCGGGGGGGTACAATGAGCAGTTCTTC. Translated: CASSPRLAGGYNEQFF.

The rearrangement links TRBV6-4 to TRBJ2-1, with D possibly TRBD1 on 6 matching bases. V shed 6 bases and J shed 7 bases, with 16 bases lying between them. This CDR3 comprises 14 residues. Germline V CDR1 and CDR2: MRHNA, SNTAGT. The CDR3 DNA is TGTGCCAGCAGCTCATTGGGGGCAGCAAATGAGCAGTTCTTC. Encoded protein: CASSSLGAANEQFF.

This chain joins TRBV13 and TRBJ2-7; 9 bases agree with TRBD1. The CDR3 spans 16 residues. V lost 5 bases to trimming and J lost 6 bases; unmatched junction nucleotides: 14. The germline V gene has CDR1 PRHDT and CDR2 FYEKMQ (reference sequence). CDR3 in DNA: TGTGCCAGCAGCCGGACCCCGGGACAGGGCCAAGGCGAGCAGTACTTC. Protein product: CASSRTPGQGQGEQYF.

This clone was seen once. The chain joins TRBV27 to TRBJ1-1; D is possibly TRBD1 (5 bases). The V gene lost 4 bases and the J gene lost 4 bases, with 16 bases spanning the gap. The CDR3 loop spans 15 amino acids. Germline V CDR1 and CDR2: MNHEY, SMNVEV (reference sequence). The CDR3 sequence: CASSSSWGGSTEAFF. CDR3 sequence (DNA): TGTGCCAGCAGTTCGTCTTGGGGGGGAAGCACTGAAGCTTTCTTT.

V usage is TRBV9 and J usage is TRBJ2-2; tentatively, D is TRBD1 (6 bases). This CDR3 comprises 14 residues. Deletions cut 3 bases from V and 3 bases from J, with 9 bases between. Per germline, CDR1 SGDLS and CDR2 YYNGEE. Here the CDR3 reads CASSARGYTGELFF. In DNA form, the CDR3 reads TGTGCCAGCAGCGCCAGGGGTTACACCGGGGAGCTGTTTTTT.

V is TRBV27 and J is TRBJ2-2; tentatively, D is TRBD1 (6 bases). Trimming took off 6 bases at V and 6 bases at J, with 11 bases between the two ends. CDR1 is MNHEY, CDR2 SMNVEV, per germline (reference sequence). The CDR3 contains 13 residues. The CDR3 region is CASRDRPPGELFF. CDR3 nucleotides: TGTGCCAGCAGGGACAGACCACCCGGGGAGCTGTTTTTT.

The chain uses TRBV28 and TRBJ2-3; 9 bases are a match to TRBD1. V trimming: 2 bases; J trimming: 3 bases; junction bases outside the gene matches: 3. Germline assignment: CDR1 MDHEN and CDR2 SYDVKM. The CDR3 has 15 amino acids. The CDR3 is CASSLPGTGTDTQYF. CDR3 nucleotides: TGTGCCAGCAGTTTACCGGGGACAGGGACAGATACGCAGTATTTT.

This rearrangement joins TRBV4-1 to TRBJ2-1; the match to TRBD2 covers 9 bases. The CDR3 consists of 16 residues. The germline V gene has CDR1 MGHRA and CDR2 YSYEKL. J was trimmed by 6 bases and V by 1 base; bases with no gene match: 7. The CDR3 loop reads CASSQGPGTSLNEQFF. The DNA of the CDR3 is TGCGCCAGCAGCCAAGGACCCGGGACTAGCCTCAATGAGCAGTTCTTC.

The V gene is TRBV28, the J gene TRBJ2-5, with 8 bases identical to TRBD2. V was pared by 3 bases and J by 1 base, with 7 bases of the junction left unmatched. Germline CDR1 is MDHEN and CDR2 is SYDVKM. The CDR3 has 16 amino acids. The CDR3 region is CASSFNSGGVQETQYF. In DNA, the CDR3 is TGTGCCAGCAGTTTTAACAGCGGGGGAGTCCAAGAGACCCAGTACTTC. Drawing the rest from reference TRBV28 and TRBJ2-5, the complete variable domain is DVKVTQSSRYLVKRTGEKVFLECVQDMDHENMFWYRQDPGLGLRLIYFSYDVKMKEKGDIPEGYSVSREKKERFSLILESASTNQTSMYLCASSFNSGGVQETQYFGPGTRLLVL.

The CDR3 loop reads CSVEGDKTPNYGYTF. In DNA form, the CDR3 reads TGCAGCGTTGAGGGAGATAAAACCCCTAACTATGGCTACACCTTC. The chain has TRBV29-1 and TRBJ1-2; D gene ambiguous. The CDR3 runs to 15 residues. Germline CDR1 reads SQVTM; CDR2 reads ANQGSEA. V was clipped by 3 bases and J by 0 bases, with 14 bases between them. Full variable domain (missing parts from reference TRBV29-1 and TRBJ1-2): SAVISQKPSRDICQRGTSLTIQCQVDSQVTMMFWYRQQPGQSLTLIATANQGSEATYESGFVIDKFPISRPNLTFSTLTVSNMSPEDSSIYLCSVEGDKTPNYGYTFGSGTRLTVV.